This is a list of T cell receptor beta chains from one sample in a study of blood T cell repertoires in COVID-19. Measured with immunoSEQ multiplex PCR; TCRdb has only the in-frame clones, and not every one. The table shows some 370,000 clones, with roughly 89% occurring only once. The sequenced sample was peripheral blood. The source is a man younger than 35 with active or convalescent COVID-19. The CDR3 runs from the conserved cysteine through the conserved F or W.

j_gene: TRBJ2-1
v_gene: TRBV19
CDR3aa: CASSIPSRGNEQFF

j_gene: TRBJ1-1
v_gene: TRBV5-6
CDR3aa: CASSATLVRTEAFF

j_gene: TRBJ1-3
v_gene: TRBV7-9
CDR3aa: CASSPYDRVIYSGNTIYF

j_gene: TRBJ2-3
v_gene: TRBV24-1
CDR3aa: CATSDKGQGAIADTQYF

j_gene: TRBJ2-2
v_gene: TRBV6-2/TRBV6-3
CDR3aa: CASSYFSGRAITGELFF

j_gene: TRBJ1-1
v_gene: TRBV12-5
CDR3aa: CASGLWTGGSTEAFF

j_gene: TRBJ2-1
v_gene: TRBV11-2
CDR3aa: CASSPGGLDEQFF

j_gene: TRBJ2-1
v_gene: TRBV12-3/TRBV12-4
CDR3aa: CASSLGQGYEQFF

j_gene: TRBJ2-1
v_gene: TRBV3-1/TRBV3-2
CDR3aa: CASSRVLGTSGSNEQFF

j_gene: TRBJ2-7
v_gene: TRBV29-1
CDR3aa: CSMSPGLAGEQYF

j_gene: TRBJ2-1
v_gene: TRBV6-6
CDR3aa: CASSTSRSSYNEQFF

j_gene: TRBJ2-1
v_gene: TRBV6-5
CDR3aa: CASSRTRVSYNEQFF

j_gene: TRBJ2-1
v_gene: TRBV7-3
CDR3aa: CASSPRERGVNNEQFF

j_gene: TRBJ2-5
v_gene: TRBV19
CDR3aa: CASSSGSEETQYF

j_gene: TRBJ2-3
v_gene: TRBV5-6
CDR3aa: CASFEAGGADTQYF

j_gene: TRBJ2-7
v_gene: TRBV4-3
CDR3aa: CASSQDLGLAGASLYEQYF

j_gene: TRBJ2-7
v_gene: TRBV27
CDR3aa: CASSSLRGATYEQYF

j_gene: TRBJ1-2
v_gene: TRBV2
CDR3aa: CASSLDSNYGYTF

j_gene: TRBJ2-1
v_gene: TRBV29-1
CDR3aa: CSVASGVSYNEQFF

j_gene: TRBJ1-3
v_gene: TRBV4-1
CDR3aa: CASSIVGGNTIYF

j_gene: TRBJ2-3
v_gene: TRBV9
CDR3aa: CASSVAPSGGAGSDTQYF

j_gene: TRBJ1-1
v_gene: TRBV7-8
CDR3aa: CASSLEYGTGSRGFTEAFF

j_gene: TRBJ2-1
v_gene: TRBV24-1
CDR3aa: CATSDSGTSKVTEQFF

j_gene: TRBJ1-5
v_gene: TRBV2
CDR3aa: CAITGGQGAGQPQHF

j_gene: TRBJ2-1
v_gene: TRBV29-1
CDR3aa: CSGGVSGRGNEQFF

j_gene: TRBJ1-6
v_gene: TRBV18
CDR3aa: CASSPTGQDNSPLHF

j_gene: TRBJ2-2
v_gene: TRBV5-6
CDR3aa: CASSLQTGLAGELFF

j_gene: TRBJ1-6
v_gene: TRBV27
CDR3aa: CASSPRGQGTNSPLHF

j_gene: TRBJ2-3
v_gene: TRBV6-6
CDR3aa: CASSRGTSGGADTQYF

j_gene: TRBJ2-5
v_gene: TRBV3-1/TRBV3-2
CDR3aa: CASSQRGRTGVETQYF

j_gene: TRBJ2-2
v_gene: TRBV9
CDR3aa: CASSVDLTDTGELFF

j_gene: TRBJ1-1
v_gene: TRBV6-6
CDR3aa: CASSLGTSNTEAFF

j_gene: TRBJ2-1
v_gene: TRBV10-3
CDR3aa: CAIREAGTGGGNEQFF